This passage covers 25 T cell receptor beta chains from one sample sequenced in a study of shared clonotypes between healthy human individuals. Some clones are missing from TCRdb's copy, which holds only in-frame ones; the method was immunoSEQ multiplex PCR. The data contain roughly 500,000 clones, roughly three quarters of them seen just once; the ten biggest clones take up less than 15%. Sequencing input: PBMCs. Receptors originate from a woman between 35 and 50 years old in good health. Some clones in this sample may be carry-over from other donors' samples.

This clone was observed a handful of times. Germline and junction disagree at one end, which may indicate a read error. J is TRBJ2-1 and V is TRBV13; TRBD2 matches 7 bases. Germline assignment: CDR1 PRHDT and CDR2 FYEKMQ (reference sequence). This CDR3 has 15 residues. As DNA, the CDR3 is TGTGCCAGCAGTTTAGGGGACTACATGTACAATGAGCAGTTCTTC. Protein sequence: CASSLGDYMYNEQFF.

This chain connects TRBV19 to TRBJ2-1, with 14 bases identical to TRBD2. The CDR3 spans 18 residues. V shed 5 bases, J shed 1 base, and the junction held 7 bases outside the gene matches. Per the germline V gene, CDR1 is LNHDA and CDR2 is SQIVND (reference sequence). The CDR3 bases are TGTGCCAGTAGTTCTGGGACTAGCGGGAGTTTGTCCTACAATGAGCAGTTCTTC. Translated, it gives CASSSGTSGSLSYNEQFF.

This clone was counted only a few times. The V call is TRBV7-9, the J call TRBJ2-7; 10 bases match TRBD2. V lost 6 bases, J lost 4 bases, and 9 bases stayed unmatched. The CDR3 length is 15 residues. Germline CDR1 and CDR2: SEHNR and FQNEAQ (reference sequence). CDR3 in DNA: TGTGCCAGCAGTAGTAGCGGGAGGACTAGATACGAGCAGTACTTC. This sequence encodes CASSSSGRTRYEQYF.

This clone occurred once. The chain links TRBV5-1 to TRBJ2-3, with TRBD2 matching over 8 bases. Looked up from germline, CDR1 is SGHRS and CDR2 is YFSETQ. The junction had 6 bases not matched to a gene; V was cut back by 5 bases and J by 1 base. The CDR3 contains 15 residues. The CDR3 reads CASRVREEGTDTQYF. The CDR3 bases are TGCGCCAGCAGAGTGCGGGAGGAGGGCACAGATACGCAGTATTTT.

The rearrangement joins TRBV27 to TRBJ2-7; weak D call: TRBD1 (6 bases). Germline V gene lookup returns CDR1 MNHEY and CDR2 SMNVEV (reference sequence). The CDR3 has 15 amino acids. Trimming cost V 2 bases and J 3 bases, with 14 bases left between them. The CDR3 region is CASSLRGITRYEQYF. CDR3 sequence (DNA): TGTGCCAGCAGTTTAAGGGGGATAACGCGCTACGAGCAGTACTTC.

This clone was counted only a few times. The sample contains more than one DNA sequence encoding this CDR3. The V gene is TRBV4-3, the J gene TRBJ2-7, with TRBD2 matching 11 bases. Germline trimming cut 1 base from V and 3 bases from J; bases unmatched to any gene: 11. The germline V gene has CDR1 LGHNA and CDR2 YSLEER. The CDR3 loop spans 18 amino acids. The CDR3 protein is CASSQVAGSLAGGYEQYF. CDR3 bases: TGCGCCAGCAGCCAAGTCGCAGGTTCCCTAGCGGGAGGCTACGAGCAGTACTTC.

This clone was recorded once. This chain connects TRBV25-1 to TRBJ2-1; 7 bases match TRBD2. This CDR3 contains 13 residues. CDR1 and CDR2 from the germline V gene are MGHDK and SYGVNS. V shed 7 bases, J shed 4 bases, and the junction held 4 bases outside the gene matches. In DNA, the CDR3 is TGTGCCAGCACTGCTAGCGGATACAATGAGCAGTTCTTC. Translated: CASTASGYNEQFF.

V gene TRBV7-9 combines with J gene TRBJ1-3, with no clear D. Trimming pared 2 bases from V and 0 bases from J, leaving 11 bases between. The germline V gene encodes CDR1 SEHNR and CDR2 FQNEAQ (reference sequence). The CDR3 consists of 16 residues. The CDR3 DNA reads as TGTGCCAGCAGCTTAACGGGTGGGAGCTCTGGAAACACCATATATTTT. This encodes CASSLTGGSSGNTIYF.

This rearrangement joins TRBV2 to TRBJ2-7; a possible D gene is TRBD1 (6 bases). This CDR3 is built from 12 residues. Germline CDR1 SNHLY, CDR2 FYNNEI. V shed 7 bases and J shed 7 bases, with 14 bases lying between them. CDR3 coding DNA: TGTGCCAGCACCTACAGGGTCTTGGAGCAGTACTTC. The encoded protein is CASTYRVLEQYF.

The V and J genes are TRBV5-5 and TRBJ2-7; no firm D call. Trimming took off 3 bases at V and 4 bases at J, with 5 bases between the two ends. The CDR3 is 11 residues long. CDR1 SGHKS and CDR2 YYEKEE come from the germline V gene (reference sequence). In DNA form, the CDR3 reads TGTGCCAGCAGCTGGCGATACGAGCAGTACTTC. Amino acid sequence: CASSWRYEQYF. The variable domain in full, completed from reference TRBV5-5 and TRBJ2-7, reads DAGVTQSPTHLIKTRGQQVTLRCSPISGHKSVSWYQQVLGQGPQFIFQYYEKEERGRGNFPDRFSARQFPNYSSELNVNALLLGDSALYLCASSWRYEQYFGPGTRLTVT.

For the CDR3, the DNA is TGTGCCAGCAGCCAAGCGAGCGGGATCACCTACAATGAGCAGTTCTTC. Amino acid sequence: CASSQASGITYNEQFF. The J gene is TRBJ2-1, the V gene TRBV4-2; 7 bases align to TRBD2. The germline V gene encodes CDR1 LGHNA and CDR2 YNFKEQ. Unmatched junction bases numbered 5, after V lost 1 base and J lost 2 bases. The CDR3 runs 16 residues.

This clone was picked up a small number of times. The V gene is TRBV6-4, the J gene TRBJ2-1; D is ambiguous. Germline assignment: CDR1 MRHNA and CDR2 SNTAGT. The V end lost 0 bases, the J end lost 6 bases, and 15 bases lay between the germline ends. The CDR3 sequence is 16 residues long. The CDR3 is CASSDSGLTSANEQFF. CDR3 DNA sequence: TGTGCCAGCAGTGACTCCGGCCTGACTTCGGCCAATGAGCAGTTCTTC.

The chain recombines TRBV6-8 with TRBJ2-1; D is perhaps TRBD2 (6 bases). Germline V gene sequence: CDR1 MNHGY, CDR2 SAAAGT. Trimming removed 2 bases at V and 4 bases at J, with 18 bases between. This CDR3 has 17 amino acids. Written as DNA, the CDR3 is TGTGCCAGCAGTTACCTCGCGGGGCAGAACAAGTACAATGAGCAGTTCTTC. Protein: CASSYLAGQNKYNEQFF.

This chain's CDR3 is CASSQAGALNVEETQYF. The CDR3 DNA is TGTGCCAGCAGCCAAGCAGGGGCACTGAACGTTGAAGAGACCCAGTACTTC. The chain recombines TRBV4-2 with TRBJ2-5; possibly TRBD1 for D (6 bases). Looked up from germline, CDR1 is LGHNA and CDR2 is YNFKEQ. The CDR3 sequence is 17 residues long. The germline V and J ends were trimmed by 1 base and 3 bases, with 18 bases remaining between them.

The chain links TRBV10-3 to TRBJ2-1, with D maybe TRBD1 (6 bases). The length of the CDR3 is 14 residues. Germline CDR1 and CDR2: ENHRY and SYGVKD. Trimming stripped 8 bases from V and 2 bases from J, with 13 bases between. CDR3 amino acids: CAIVRTDAYNEQFF. The CDR3 nucleotides read TGTGCCATCGTTAGGACAGATGCCTACAATGAGCAGTTCTTC.

The V call is TRBV7-7, the J call TRBJ2-1, with D unresolved. CDR3 length: 14 residues. Germline CDR1 is SSHAT and CDR2 is FNYEAQ (reference sequence). V lost 0 bases to trimming and J lost 7 bases, with 10 bases between them. Here the CDR3 reads CASSLAGFGNEQFF. The CDR3 DNA is TGTGCCAGCAGCTTAGCGGGGTTTGGGAATGAGCAGTTCTTC.

This chain connects TRBV27 to TRBJ2-5; D is uncertain. The J call is in doubt because the DNA end fits TRBJ2-7 better. The CDR3 runs to 13 residues. Germline V gene data show CDR1 as MNHEY and CDR2 as SMNVEV (reference sequence). CDR3 in amino acids: CASTNWGSYEQYF. CDR3 in DNA: TGTGCCAGCACCAATTGGGGATCCTACGAGCAGTACTTC.

The V call is TRBV11-2, the J call TRBJ2-7, with D uncertain. The V end lost 1 base, the J end lost 0 bases, and 10 bases lay between the germline ends. The germline gives CDR1 SGHAT, CDR2 FQNNGV. The CDR3 is 15 amino acids. The CDR3 DNA reads TGTGCCAGCAGCTTAGGACGGAGCGCCTCCTACGAGCAGTACTTC. Protein: CASSLGRSASYEQYF.

V is TRBV15 and J is TRBJ2-7, with D tentatively TRBD2 (5 bases). CDR1 is LNHNV, CDR2 YYDKDF, per germline (reference sequence). This CDR3 is 15 amino acids long. The ends were cut back, 1 base at V and 0 bases at J, with 10 bases in the middle. The CDR3 DNA is TGTGCCACCAGCAGAGGACTAAAAAGCTCCTACGAGCAGTACTTC. Protein sequence: CATSRGLKSSYEQYF.

V and J are TRBV9 and TRBJ2-5; D tentatively fits TRBD1 or TRBD2 (5 bases each). V dropped 0 bases and J dropped 5 bases, with 11 bases sitting between them. CDR1 is SGDLS, CDR2 YYNGEE, per germline. The CDR3 runs 14 residues. The CDR3 coding sequence is TGTGCCAGCAGCGTAGAGGCCAGGGAGGAGACCCAGTACTTC. Its protein is CASSVEAREETQYF.

The V call is TRBV2, the J call TRBJ2-3, with TRBD1 matching 8 bases. Germline assignment: CDR1 SNHLY and CDR2 FYNNEI. This CDR3 comprises 13 residues. V shed 8 bases and J 5 bases; nucleotides not matched to a gene: 6. In nucleotides, the CDR3 is TGTGCCAGCGGGGACAGGTCGGGAGATACGCAGTATTTT. It translates to CASGDRSGDTQYF. Combining the CDR3 with reference TRBV2 and TRBJ2-3 gives the whole variable domain EPEVTQTPSHQVTQMGQEVILRCVPISNHLYFYWYRQILGQKVEFLVSFYNNEISEKSEIFDDQFSVERPDGSNFTLKIRSTKLEDSAMYFCASGDRSGDTQYFGPGTRLTVL.

This rearrangement joins TRBV5-1 to TRBJ1-2, with a tentative D call TRBD1 (6 bases). Trimming cost V 0 bases and J 7 bases, with 10 bases left between them. The germline V gene has CDR1 SGHRS and CDR2 YFSETQ. This CDR3 contains 13 residues. Here the CDR3 DNA reads TGCGCCAGCAGCTTGGCCGGGGGGCCTGGCTACACCTTC. Its translation is CASSLAGGPGYTF.

CDR3 region: CAISESISSMGGYTF. CDR3 coding DNA: TGTGCCATCAGTGAGTCGATCTCCTCCATGGGCGGCTACACCTTC. The chain joins TRBV10-3 to TRBJ1-2; unclear D gene. Per the germline V gene, CDR1 is ENHRY and CDR2 is SYGVKD. Trimming cost V 0 bases and J 8 bases, with 16 bases left between them. The CDR3 is 15 amino acids.

This clone was detected many times. This chain links TRBV4-3 with TRBJ2-3, with D tentatively TRBD1 or TRBD2 (6 bases each). There are 16 residues in the CDR3. Trimming cost V 0 bases and J 3 bases, with 13 bases left between them. The germline V gene has CDR1 LGHNA and CDR2 YSLEER. The CDR3 DNA sequence: TGCGCCAGCAGCCAAGATGGGGGGCTGAGGACAGATACGCAGTATTTT. Protein sequence: CASSQDGGLRTDTQYF.

This chain uses TRBV7-9 with TRBJ1-1; D unresolved. Germline V CDR1 and CDR2: SEHNR, FQNEAQ (reference sequence). The CDR3 runs 12 residues. V was cut by 4 bases and J by 6 bases, with 9 bases left in between. DNA for the CDR3: TGTGCCAGCAGCTCAGTGTGGGCTGAAGCTTTCTTT. This encodes CASSSVWAEAFF. Using reference TRBV7-9 and TRBJ1-1 for the parts outside the CDR3, the full variable domain is DTGVSQNPRHKITKRGQNVTFRCDPISEHNRLYWYRQTLGQGPEFLTYFQNEAQLEKSRLLSDRFSAERPKGSFSTLEIQRTEQGDSAMYLCASSSVWAEAFFGQGTRLTVV.